A selection of T cell receptor beta chains follows, all from one sample in a study of cytomegalovirus exposure and HLA in healthy donors. The assay was immunoSEQ multiplex PCR, and TCRdb's table has in-frame clones only and misses some. The table shows nearly 110,000 clones, with approximately 84% occurring only once. The specimen sequenced was PBMCs. These receptors were obtained from a man aged 25 to 40 in good health and CMV-seronegative. Both conserved end residues are part of each CDR3. Fields, in order: J gene, V gene, CDR3 protein.

>TRBJ2-5|TRBV2
CASSEESAGGETQYF
>TRBJ1-2|TRBV5-4
CASNPTGGEEWYGYTF
>TRBJ1-2|TRBV7-9
CASSREVYGYTF
>TRBJ2-7|TRBV5-1
CASSLAIAGVYEQYF
>TRBJ2-1|TRBV14
CASSTDWEAGLPEGHNEQFF
>TRBJ1-6|TRBV18
CASSPRGSSYNSPLHF
>TRBJ1-5|TRBV29-1
CSVVEGTGIIFSNQPQHF
>TRBJ1-1|TRBV6-4
CASRLSKNTEAFF
>TRBJ1-2|TRBV27
CASSSPSTGGYGYTF
>TRBJ1-2|TRBV14
CASSQASVSNYGYTF
>TRBJ1-1|TRBV5-1
CASSPGTGNTEAFF
>TRBJ2-5|TRBV6-1
CASSGHGLAGREETQYF
>TRBJ2-7|TRBV6-5
CASSYPSGVKYF